This TCR beta chain was captured in a study of T cells in localized non-small cell lung cancer. Germline CDR1 and CDR2: LGHNT and FRNRAP. Trimming removed 6 bases at V and 0 bases at J, with 1 base between. The CDR3 extends over 11 amino acids. Profiled with immunoSEQ multiplex PCR; TCRdb holds only in-frame clones, not every one. The data contain 25,000 to 35,000 clones, about four fifths of them singletons. About this clone itself: What it binds is not known.

Study observations and caveats: A raised T cell density in blood coincided with lengthier overall survival.

This TCR was recovered from a male donor at least 60 years old with stage III squamous cell lung carcinoma. The chain employs TRBV12-5 and TRBJ2-3; D gene ambiguous. The sequencing used peripheral blood, collected before any cancer treatment. The DNA of the CDR3 is TGTGCTAGTGGCAGCACAGATACGCAGTATTTT. The encoded protein is CASGSTDTQYF.